A selection of T cell receptor beta chains follows, all from one sample in a study of response to subunit inactivated influenza vaccine. Using its own MiXCR run on the RT-PCR reads, TCRdb lists one record per CDR3 protein. Counted here are 180,000 or so distinct CDR3 sequences, over 9.5% occurring once; the ten biggest clones make up around 28%. These data were also reused for a study on T cells expressing NK-cell markers.

Material: CD8+ T cells sorted from PBMCs, obtained 11 to 12 days after vaccination. Receptor source: a man aged 50 to 60 who received an inactivated influenza vaccine. Both conserved end residues are part of each CDR3. A D gene is named only where the DNA matches it firmly. Rows give clone size only sometimes, using once, few, many, or a class for an expanded clone.

>TRBD2|NA|TRBV6-2/TRBV6-3|14|TRBJ2-7
CASSYGGGLNEQYF
TGTGCCAGCAGTTACGGCGGGGGACTCAACGAGCAGTACTTC
>TRBD2|few|TRBV20-1|13|TRBJ2-7
CSARIAGVYEQYF
TGCAGTGCTAGGATAGCGGGGGTATACGAGCAGTACTTC
>NA|many|TRBV5-1|16|TRBJ2-1
CASSASGLTSYNEQFF
TGCGCCAGCAGCGCTTCCGGACTGACGTCCTACAATGAGCAGTTCTTC
>NA|few|TRBV7-9|15|TRBJ1-1
CASSLMRMSVTEAFF
TGTGCCAGCAGCTTAATGAGGATGTCAGTCACTGAAGCTTTCTTT
>NA|NA|TRBV20-1|17|TRBJ2-3
CSARDLKGLPQPDTQYF
TGCAGTGCTAGAGATTTAAAAGGACTCCCACAACCAGATACGCAGTATTTT
>NA|few|TRBV5-1|13|TRBJ2-1
CASSWDFYNEQFF
TGCGCCAGCAGCTGGGACTTCTACAATGAGCAGTTCTTC
>TRBD1|NA|TRBV7-8|17|TRBJ2-2
CASSLAGTGGATGELFF
TGTGCCAGCAGCTTAGCCGGGACAGGCGGTGCCACCGGGGAGCTGTTTTTT
>NA|NA|TRBV20-1|14|TRBJ2-7
CSAHSGTSSYEQYF
TGCAGTGCCCATTCCGGGACAAGCTCCTACGAGCAGTACTTC
>TRBD1|few|TRBV9|14|TRBJ2-7
CASSVAGTAYEQYF
TGTGCCAGCAGCGTAGCTGGGACAGCCTACGAGCAGTACTTC
>TRBD1|NA|TRBV27|16|TRBJ2-2
CASSGVTGYNTGELFF
TGTGCCAGCAGTGGGGTGACAGGGTATAACACCGGGGAGCTGTTTTTT
>TRBD1|many|TRBV29-1|15|TRBJ2-7
CSVELRDRDFYEQYF
TGCAGCGTTGAACTCCGGGACAGGGATTTTTACGAGCAGTACTTC
>TRBD2|NA|TRBV9|15|TRBJ2-7
CASSIGTSGGYEQYF
TGTGCCAGCAGCATAGGGACTAGCGGGGGCTACGAGCAGTACTTC
>NA|NA|TRBV4-2|16|TRBJ2-2
CASSQGEQGGGGELFF
TGTGCCAGCAGCCAAGGCGAGCAGGGTGGGGGCGGGGAGCTGTTTTTT
>NA|NA|TRBV7-9|14|TRBJ1-4
CASSLDTAREKLFF
TGTGCCAGCAGCCTGGACACAGCCCGTGAAAAACTGTTTTTT
>TRBD2|few|TRBV5-1|17|TRBJ2-3
CASSPGGSGRITDTQYF
TGCGCCAGCAGCCCCGGGGGTAGCGGGAGGATCACAGATACGCAGTATTTT
>NA|few|TRBV2|13|TRBJ2-7
CASSDPPGDEQYF
TGTGCCAGCAGTGACCCGCCCGGCGACGAGCAGTACTTC
>TRBD2|NA|TRBV7-9|16|TRBJ2-5
CASSQISTSGQETQYF
TGTGCCAGCAGCCAAATTTCGACTAGCGGGCAAGAGACCCAGTACTTC
>TRBD2|NA|TRBV20-1|14|TRBJ2-7
CSAKSIAGVYEQYF
TGCAGTGCCAAGTCCATAGCGGGAGTTTACGAGCAGTACTTC
>NA|many|TRBV7-9|17|TRBJ1-2
CASSPLTTGIWPDGYTF
TGTGCCAGCAGCCCTCTGACGACAGGTATTTGGCCTGACGGCTACACCTTC
>TRBD1|NA|TRBV7-9|14|TRBJ2-7
CASSSRQGDYEQYF
TGTGCCAGCAGCTCCAGACAGGGGGACTACGAGCAGTACTTC
>NA|NA|TRBV9|14|TRBJ2-6
CAGSAGSGANVLTF
TGTGCCGGCAGCGCGGGCTCTGGGGCCAACGTCCTGACTTTC
>TRBD2|many|TRBV13|13|TRBJ2-1
CASSPLADNEQFF
TGTGCCAGCAGTCCCCTAGCGGACAATGAGCAGTTCTTC
>TRBD2|NA|TRBV29-1|14|TRBJ2-3
CSVVLAEWPDTQYF
TGCAGCGTTGTACTAGCGGAATGGCCAGATACGCAGTATTTT
>TRBD1|few|TRBV7-8|15|TRBJ2-5
CASSPTGGGPETQYF
TGTGCCAGCAGCCCGACAGGGGGTGGGCCAGAGACCCAGTACTTC
>NA|NA|TRBV11-2|17|TRBJ2-3
CASSGGDGGLLSDTQYF
TGTGCCAGCAGCGGTGGGGATGGGGGCCTACTTTCAGATACGCAGTATTTT
>NA|few|TRBV20-1|15|TRBJ2-4
CSARDGGTAKNIQYF
TGCAGTGCTAGAGATGGGGGTACAGCCAAAAACATTCAGTACTTC
>NA|many|TRBV7-9|12|TRBJ2-7
CASSFGSYEQYF
TGTGCCAGCAGCTTCGGTTCCTACGAGCAGTACTTC
>TRBD1|NA|TRBV4-2|15|TRBJ1-2
CASSQKIDRGYGYTF
TGTGCCAGCAGCCAAAAGATCGACAGGGGGTATGGCTACACCTTC
>TRBD2|NA|TRBV13|18|TRBJ2-1
CASSPGTSGGARWDEQFF
TGTGCCAGCAGCCCCGGGACTAGCGGGGGGGCCCGCTGGGATGAGCAGTTCTTC
>NA|NA|TRBV28|15|TRBJ1-1
CASSFLRGMNTEAFF
TGTGCCAGCAGTTTCTTGAGGGGGATGAACACTGAAGCTTTCTTT
>NA|many|TRBV29-1|11|TRBJ2-7
CSALASAEQYF
TGCAGCGCTCTAGCGTCGGCCGAGCAGTACTTC
>TRBD2|few|TRBV15|19|TRBJ2-3
CATSRVGLAGGRSTDTQYF
TGTGCCACCAGCAGAGTTGGTCTAGCGGGGGGGCGTAGCACAGATACGCAGTATTTT
>TRBD1|few|TRBV12-3/TRBV12-4|14|TRBJ1-5
CASSRTGRNQPQHF
TGTGCCAGCAGCCGGACAGGGCGCAATCAGCCCCAGCATTTT
>NA|few|TRBV6-5|12|TRBJ2-1
CASSYAGDEQFF
TGTGCCAGCAGTTACGCAGGGGATGAGCAGTTCTTC
>NA|many|TRBV5-1|14|TRBJ2-5
CASSLDAGEETQYF
TGCGCCAGCAGCTTGGATGCAGGGGAGGAGACCCAGTACTTC
>NA|many|TRBV28|15|TRBJ2-2
CASSPQSGNTGELFF
TGTGCCAGCAGTCCACAGTCGGGTAACACCGGGGAGCTGTTTTTT
>NA|NA|TRBV27|13|TRBJ2-7
CASSFRGYYEQYF
TGTGCCAGCAGTTTCCGGGGGTATTACGAGCAGTACTTC
>TRBD2|NA|TRBV11-1|20|TRBJ2-1
CASSSPPYASGGNLGNEQFF
TGTGCCAGCAGCTCACCGCCCTACGCTAGCGGGGGTAACTTAGGGAATGAGCAGTTCTTC
>TRBD2|few|TRBV6-1|16|TRBJ2-3
CASMGTSGDSTDTQYF
TGTGCCAGCATGGGGACTAGCGGGGATAGCACAGATACGCAGTATTTT
>TRBD1|NA|TRBV9|15|TRBJ2-7
CASSVDGTDFYEQYF
TGTGCCAGCAGCGTAGATGGGACAGACTTCTACGAGCAGTACTTC
>TRBD2|few|TRBV10-2|14|TRBJ2-7
CASSGAERDDEQYF
TGCGCCAGCAGCGGGGCTGAGCGGGACGACGAGCAGTACTTC
>TRBD1|few|TRBV11-1|18|TRBJ2-3
CASSFPTQGALRPDTQYF
TGTGCCAGCAGCTTTCCAACACAGGGGGCGCTCCGTCCAGATACGCAGTATTTT
>NA|few|TRBV5-8|14|TRBJ1-4
CASSLRGRDEKLFF
TGTGCCAGCAGCTTGAGGGGCCGGGATGAAAAACTGTTTTTT
>NA|few|TRBV5-1|17|TRBJ1-1
CASSWDTLPLMNTEAFF
TGCGCCAGCAGCTGGGACACCCTTCCCCTCATGAACACTGAAGCTTTCTTT
>NA|NA|TRBV7-6|15|TRBJ2-3
CASSLSGDRADTQYF
TGTGCCAGCAGCCTCTCGGGGGACCGGGCGGATACGCAGTATTTT
>NA|few|TRBV5-5|14|TRBJ2-7
CASSLVDTFYEQYF
TGTGCCAGCAGCTTGGTTGACACGTTCTACGAGCAGTACTTC
>NA|NA|TRBV5-1|16|TRBJ2-1
CASGSATRSSYNEQFF
TGCGCCAGCGGAAGCGCCACACGGAGCTCCTACAATGAGCAGTTCTTC
>TRBD2|many|TRBV4-3|15|TRBJ2-1
CASSQGSGTLNEQFF
TGCGCCAGCAGCCAAGGGAGCGGGACCTTGAATGAGCAGTTCTTC